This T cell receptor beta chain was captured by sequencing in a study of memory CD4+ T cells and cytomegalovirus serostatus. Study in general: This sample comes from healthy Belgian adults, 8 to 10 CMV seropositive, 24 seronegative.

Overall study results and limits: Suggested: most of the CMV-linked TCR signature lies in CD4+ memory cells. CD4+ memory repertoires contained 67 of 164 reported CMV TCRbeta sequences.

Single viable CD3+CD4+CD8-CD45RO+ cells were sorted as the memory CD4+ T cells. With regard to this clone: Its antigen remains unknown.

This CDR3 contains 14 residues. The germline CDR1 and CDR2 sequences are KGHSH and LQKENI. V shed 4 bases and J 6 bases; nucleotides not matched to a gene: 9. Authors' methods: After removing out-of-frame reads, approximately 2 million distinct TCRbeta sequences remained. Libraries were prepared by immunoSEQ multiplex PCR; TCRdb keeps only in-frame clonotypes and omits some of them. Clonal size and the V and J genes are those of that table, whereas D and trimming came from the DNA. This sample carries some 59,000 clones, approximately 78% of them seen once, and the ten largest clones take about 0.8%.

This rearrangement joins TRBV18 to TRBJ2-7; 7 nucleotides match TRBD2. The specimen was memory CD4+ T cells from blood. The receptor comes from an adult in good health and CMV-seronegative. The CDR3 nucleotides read TGTGCCAGCTCACTTGGACTAGAATGGGGCGAGCAGTACTTC. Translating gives CASSLGLEWGEQYF.